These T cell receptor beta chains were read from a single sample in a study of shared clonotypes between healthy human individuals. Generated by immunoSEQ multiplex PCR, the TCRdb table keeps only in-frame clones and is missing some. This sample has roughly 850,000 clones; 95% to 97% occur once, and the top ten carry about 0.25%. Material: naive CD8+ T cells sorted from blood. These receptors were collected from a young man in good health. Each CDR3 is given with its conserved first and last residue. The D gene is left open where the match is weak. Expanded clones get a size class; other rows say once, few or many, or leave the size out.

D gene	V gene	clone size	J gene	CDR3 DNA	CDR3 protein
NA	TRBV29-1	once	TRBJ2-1	TGCAGCGTTGAATGGGAGAATGAGCAGTTCTTC	CSVEWENEQFF
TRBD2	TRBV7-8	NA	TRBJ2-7	TGTGCCAGCAGAATAGGACTAGCGGGAGGTACCTACGAGCAGTACTTC	CASRIGLAGGTYEQYF
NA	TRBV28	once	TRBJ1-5	TGTGCCAGCAGTTTTGCAGTTAATCAGCCCCAGCATTTT	CASSFAVNQPQHF
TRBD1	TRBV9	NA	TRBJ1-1	TGTGCCAGCAGCGTTGGACAGGGGAAAACTGAAGCTTTCTTT	CASSVGQGKTEAFF
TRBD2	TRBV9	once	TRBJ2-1	TGTGCCAGCAGCGTGCCAGCGGGAGGGGGAAGCTCCTACAATGAGCAGTTCTTC	CASSVPAGGGSSYNEQFF
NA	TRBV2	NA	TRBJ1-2	TGTGCCAGCAGTAAAAAAACCATGTCCAACTATGGCTACACCTTC	CASSKKTMSNYGYTF
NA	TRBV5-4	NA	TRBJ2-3	TGTGCCAGCAGCTTGGGGCTGTCAGGAGGGGATACGCAGTATTTT	CASSLGLSGGDTQYF
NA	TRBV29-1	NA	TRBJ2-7	TGCAGCGTCCCCGGGACTCGAGACTACGAGCAGTACTTC	CSVPGTRDYEQYF
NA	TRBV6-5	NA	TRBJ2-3	TGTGCCAGCAGTTACGGTGGTATTGCAGATACGCAGTATTTT	CASSYGGIADTQYF
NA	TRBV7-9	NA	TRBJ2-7	TGTGCCAGCAGCTTAGGGGTTACCTACGAGCAGTACTTC	CASSLGVTYEQYF
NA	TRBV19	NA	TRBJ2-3	TGTGCCAGTAGTAGGGCTTTCCGGGATACGCAGTATTTT	CASSRAFRDTQYF
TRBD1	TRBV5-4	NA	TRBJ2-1	TGTGCCAGCAGCCCAGGGGGCTACAATGAGCAGTTCTTC	CASSPGGYNEQFF
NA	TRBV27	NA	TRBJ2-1	TGTGCCAGCTTATCCTACAGCTCCTACAATGAGCAGTTCTTC	CASLSYSSYNEQFF
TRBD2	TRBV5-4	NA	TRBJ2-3	TGTGCCACCTTTAACCTTTGGGAGCGGGGGCTAGGGAATACGCAGTATTTT	CATFNLWERGLGNTQYF
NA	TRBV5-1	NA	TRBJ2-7	TGCGCCAGCAGCTCCGGGACTTCCTACGAGCAGTACTTC	CASSSGTSYEQYF
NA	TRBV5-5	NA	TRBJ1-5	TGTGCCAGCAGCCAGGGGCGAACCCAGCATTTT	CASSQGRTQHF
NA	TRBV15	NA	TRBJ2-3	TGTGCCACCAGCAGCTCCGGGTGGGACTCCACAGATACGCAGTATTTT	CATSSSGWDSTDTQYF
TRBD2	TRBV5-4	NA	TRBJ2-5	TGTGCCAGCAGCTTAGTTGGGACTAGCGAACAAGAGACCCAGTACTTC	CASSLVGTSEQETQYF
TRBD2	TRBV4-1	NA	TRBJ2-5	TGCGCCAGCAGCCAAGAGGATGCGGTTTCGGGGGGTGAGACCCAGTACTTC	CASSQEDAVSGGETQYF
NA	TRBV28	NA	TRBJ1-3	TGTGCCAGCAATCCGGTCTCTGGAAACACCATATATTTT	CASNPVSGNTIYF
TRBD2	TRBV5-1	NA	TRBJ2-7	TGCGCCAGCAGTCCCGGGACTAGCGGTCTACTCTCCTACGAGCAGTACTTC	CASSPGTSGLLSYEQYF
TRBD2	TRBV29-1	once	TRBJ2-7	TGCAGCGTTGTAGCGGGAGCGCTACCTAACGAGCAGTACTTC	CSVVAGALPNEQYF
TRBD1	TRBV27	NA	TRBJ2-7	TGTGCCAGCAGTCCCTGGGACAGGGTGTTCTACGAGCAGTACTTC	CASSPWDRVFYEQYF
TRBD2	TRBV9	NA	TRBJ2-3	TGTGCCAGCAGCGTGGCGACTAGCTCCCCCACAGATACGCAGTATTTT	CASSVATSSPTDTQYF